Following are 10 T cell receptor beta chains from one sample sequenced in a study of radiotherapy plus CTLA-4 blockade in lung cancer. Clones were sequenced by immunoSEQ multiplex PCR, and TCRdb holds only the in-frame ones, with some missing. The sample records some 46,000 clones, 77% being singletons. This specimen was peripheral blood, taken from a patient treated with radiotherapy plus ipilimumab. These receptors all stem from a human donor with non-small cell lung cancer whose response to radiotherapy plus ipilimumab could not be evaluated.

J is TRBJ2-5 and V is TRBV19; 7 bases agree with TRBD2. The J call may not be correct, given that the DNA end is closer to TRBJ2-7. This CDR3 spans 15 amino acids. Germline V gene lookup returns CDR1 LNHDA and CDR2 SQIVND (reference sequence). The CDR3 DNA is TGTGCCAGTAGTACCCTAGCGGCCAGCTCCTACGAGCAGTACTTC. Translation gives CASSTLAASSYEQYF.

This chain joins TRBV7-2 and TRBJ2-6, with 12 bases matching TRBD2. From germline, CDR1 is SGHTA and CDR2 FQGNSA. There are 19 residues in the CDR3. The junction had 10 bases not matched to a gene; V was cut back by 4 bases and J by 3 bases. In nucleotides, the CDR3 is TGTGCCAGCAGCTGGCTGACTAGCGGGAGTAAGAATGGGGCCAACGTCCTGACTTTC. Protein sequence: CASSWLTSGSKNGANVLTF.

V and J are TRBV2 and TRBJ2-3; 7 bases line up with TRBD1. Trimming at V came to 5 bases and at J to 1 base, leaving 6 bases not matched to a gene. Looked up from germline, CDR1 is SNHLY and CDR2 is FYNNEI. This CDR3 is 15 amino acids long. The CDR3 loop is CASSNDRARTDTQYF. The CDR3 nucleotides read TGTGCCAGCAGTAACGACAGGGCCCGCACAGATACGCAGTATTTT.

Turning to this clone: The same CDR3 can be traced to other DNA sequences in this sample. The rearrangement uses TRBV5-1 and TRBJ1-2; TRBD1 aligns across 7 bases. Germline CDR1 SGHRS, CDR2 YFSETQ. V lost 4 bases to trimming and J lost 4 bases; unmatched junction nucleotides: 4. This CDR3 is 13 amino acids long. The CDR3 coding sequence is TGCGCCAGCAGCCCGGGACAGCTCTATGGCTACACCTTC. Translating it yields CASSPGQLYGYTF.

The chain employs TRBV27 and TRBJ1-1; 7 nucleotides line up with TRBD1. V lost 7 bases and J lost 4; bases outside the gene matches: 6. The CDR3 is 13 amino acids. Germline V gene data show CDR1 as MNHEY and CDR2 as SMNVEV (reference sequence). CDR3: CASKTGWGTEAFF. The DNA of the CDR3 is TGTGCCAGCAAGACAGGGTGGGGCACTGAAGCTTTCTTT.

This clone was recorded once. The V call is TRBV5-1, the J call TRBJ1-6; 7 bases match TRBD1. V lost 0 bases to trimming and J lost 8 bases; unmatched junction nucleotides: 8. The germline CDR1 and CDR2 sequences are SGHRS and YFSETQ. The CDR3 totals 16 residues. As DNA, the CDR3 is TGCGCCAGCAGCTTGGGACGGAACAGGGGCGATTCACCCCTCCACTTT. Translation gives CASSLGRNRGDSPLHF.

The V and J genes are TRBV5-1 and TRBJ2-5; 9 nucleotides line up with TRBD2. Germline CDR1 reads SGHRS; CDR2 reads YFSETQ. The CDR3 is 14 amino acids. The V segment lost 2 bases and the J segment 4 bases; nucleotides outside the gene matches: 3. CDR3 coding DNA: TGCGCCAGCAGCTTAGCGGGGGGTACAGAGACCCAGTACTTC. Translating gives CASSLAGGTETQYF.

The chain links TRBV2 to TRBJ1-4, with D perhaps TRBD1 (5 bases). Germline V lookup: CDR1 SNHLY, CDR2 FYNNEI. V gave up 6 bases and J gave up 6 bases, with 14 bases separating them. CDR3 length equals 14 residues. Written as DNA, the CDR3 is TGTGCCAGCAGAGCGACAGACCTAGATGAAAAACTGTTTTTT. It yields the protein CASRATDLDEKLFF.

This clone was detected a few times. The gene calls are TRBV5-3 and TRBJ1-3; 8 nucleotides line up with TRBD1. TRBV5-3 is known as an ORF, though its function is uncertain. The CDR3 consists of 20 residues. The ends lost 4 bases at V and 0 bases at J; junction bases unmatched: 18. The CDR3 here is CARSASGTGGPPSSGNTIYF. In nucleotides, the CDR3 is TGTGCCAGAAGCGCCTCGGGGACAGGCGGGCCCCCAAGCTCTGGAAACACCATATATTTT.

J is TRBJ1-2 and V is TRBV29-1; 8 positions match TRBD1. Germline CDR1 is SQVTM and CDR2 is ANQGSEA. Trimming took 7 bases from V and 3 from J; bases not matched to a gene: 1. The CDR3 totals 11 residues. CDR3 nucleotides: TGCAGCGCGGGACAGGACTATGGCTACACCTTC. It yields the protein CSAGQDYGYTF.